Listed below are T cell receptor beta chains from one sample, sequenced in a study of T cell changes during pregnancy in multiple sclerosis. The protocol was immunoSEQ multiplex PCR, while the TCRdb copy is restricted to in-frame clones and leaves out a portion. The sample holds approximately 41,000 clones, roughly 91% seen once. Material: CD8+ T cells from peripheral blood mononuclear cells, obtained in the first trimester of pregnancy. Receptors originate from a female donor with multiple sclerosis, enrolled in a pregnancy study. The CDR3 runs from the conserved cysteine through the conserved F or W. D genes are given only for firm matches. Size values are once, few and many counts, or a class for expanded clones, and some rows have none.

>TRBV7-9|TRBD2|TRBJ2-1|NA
CASSPIAGIRNEQFF
TGTGCCAGCAGCCCCATAGCGGGTATCAGGAATGAGCAGTTCTTC
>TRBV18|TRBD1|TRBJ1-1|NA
CASSPDRENTEAFF
TGTGCCAGCTCACCGGACAGGGAGAACACTGAAGCTTTCTTT
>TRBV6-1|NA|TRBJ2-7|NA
CASSDGRTYEQYF
TGTGCCAGCAGTGACGGTCGTACCTACGAGCAGTACTTC
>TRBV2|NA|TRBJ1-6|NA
CAISPGQETPLHF
TGTGCCATCTCACCGGGACAAGAAACACCCCTCCACTTT
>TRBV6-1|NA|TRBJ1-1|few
CASSLQGTAFF
TGTGCCAGCAGCCTACAGGGTACAGCTTTCTTT
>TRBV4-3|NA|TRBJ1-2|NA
CASSQVSPGTNYGYTF
TGCGCCAGCAGCCAAGTTTCTCCAGGGACTAACTATGGCTACACCTTC
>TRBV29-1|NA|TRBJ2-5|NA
CSVLTGQETQYF
TGCAGCGTACTGACAGGACAAGAGACCCAGTACTTC
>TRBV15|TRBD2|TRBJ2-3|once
CATSREFASGGLTDTQYF
TGTGCCACCAGCAGAGAGTTTGCTAGCGGGGGTTTAACAGATACGCAGTATTTT
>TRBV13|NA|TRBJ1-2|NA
CASSLGATSVYGYTF
TGTGCCAGCAGCTTGGGGGCGACATCTGTCTATGGCTACACCTTC
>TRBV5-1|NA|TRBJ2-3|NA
CASSSVGRAGTQYF
TGCGCCAGCAGCTCGGTAGGACGAGCGGGTACGCAGTATTTT
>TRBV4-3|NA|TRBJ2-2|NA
CASSTSLRGETGELFF
TGCGCCAGCAGTACCTCCCTTAGGGGTGAGACCGGGGAGCTGTTTTTT
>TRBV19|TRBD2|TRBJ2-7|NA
CASSIGAGDYEQYF
TGTGCCAGTAGTATAGGAGCGGGGGACTACGAGCAGTACTTC
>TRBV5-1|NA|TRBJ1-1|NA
CASSFRGQNTEAFF
TGCGCCAGCAGCTTTAGGGGACAGAACACTGAAGCTTTCTTT
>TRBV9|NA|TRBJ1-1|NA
CASSVEETEAFF
TGTGCCAGCAGCGTAGAGGAGACTGAAGCTTTCTTT
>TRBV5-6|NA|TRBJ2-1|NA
CASSLETATYYNEQFF
TGTGCCAGCAGCTTGGAGACAGCGACCTACTACAATGAGCAGTTCTTC
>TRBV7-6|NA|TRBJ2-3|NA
CASSPQSDRPDTQYF
TGTGCCAGCAGTCCTCAGTCCGACAGGCCAGATACGCAGTATTTT
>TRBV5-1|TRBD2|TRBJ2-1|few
CASSLGGLARSYNEQFF
TGCGCCAGCAGCTTGGGGGGACTAGCGCGGAGTTACAATGAGCAGTTCTTC